These T cell receptor beta chains were read from a single sample in a study of blood T cell repertoires in COVID-19. Using immunoSEQ multiplex PCR, the repertoire was profiled, and TCRdb retains in-frame clones only, with some absent. The sample has 350,000 to 400,000 clones; 85% to 90% are singletons. What was sequenced was PBMCs or T cells enriched from blood (not recorded which). Every receptor here comes from a man aged 18 to 35 who had recovered from COVID-19. Each CDR3 is given with its conserved first and last residue. The D gene is left open where the match is weak. Where a row states a size, it is once, few, many or the class of an expanded clone; other rows omit it.

D: NA
size: NA
V: TRBV28
J: TRBJ2-1
DNA: TGTGCCAGCAGTTTATTTCAGGGTTCTTTGGTAGATGAGCAGTTCTTC
CDR3: CASSLFQGSLVDEQFF

D: NA
size: few
V: TRBV7-9
J: TRBJ2-1
DNA: TGTGCCAGCAGCGTGGGAAGGGGGAGCTACAATGAGCAGTTCTTC
CDR3: CASSVGRGSYNEQFF

D: NA
size: NA
V: TRBV5-1
J: TRBJ1-3
DNA: TGCGCCAGCAGCTTGGCTTCTGGGGGCCAGAACACCATATATTTT
CDR3: CASSLASGGQNTIYF

D: NA
size: NA
V: TRBV18
J: TRBJ1-6
DNA: TGTGCCAGCTCATTAAGCGAGGATTCACCCCTCCACTTT
CDR3: CASSLSEDSPLHF

D: NA
size: NA
V: TRBV6-2/TRBV6-3
J: TRBJ2-2
DNA: TGTGCCAGCAGTTATTCCCCAGGTAACACCGGGGAGCTGTTTTTT
CDR3: CASSYSPGNTGELFF

D: TRBD2
size: NA
V: TRBV19
J: TRBJ2-7
DNA: TGTGCCAGTAGTATAGATAGCGGGGGCGCCTACGAGCAGTACTTC
CDR3: CASSIDSGGAYEQYF

D: TRBD1
size: NA
V: TRBV3-1/TRBV3-2
J: TRBJ1-1
DNA: TGTGCCAGCAGCTTCGGGACAGGGAACACTGAAGCTTTCTTT
CDR3: CASSFGTGNTEAFF

D: NA
size: NA
V: TRBV5-1
J: TRBJ1-6
DNA: TGCGCCAGCAGCCCCGATGGTCAGAGGGCCCTACCCCTCCACTTT
CDR3: CASSPDGQRALPLHF

D: NA
size: NA
V: TRBV20-1
J: TRBJ2-1
DNA: TGCAGTGCTAGTGAACGAGCGAATGAGCAGTTCTTC
CDR3: CSASERANEQFF

D: NA
size: once
V: TRBV19
J: TRBJ1-5
DNA: TGTGCCGCCAATCCTGGGGCGTCCAATCAGCCCCAGCATTTT
CDR3: CAANPGASNQPQHF

D: TRBD1
size: NA
V: TRBV4-2
J: TRBJ2-2
DNA: TGTGCCAGCAGCCGGGACAGGATTAACACCGGGGAGCTGTTTTTT
CDR3: CASSRDRINTGELFF

D: NA
size: NA
V: TRBV30
J: TRBJ1-1
DNA: TGTGCCCGAGCGGACAGCTATTACACTGAAGCTTTCTTT
CDR3: CARADSYYTEAFF

D: NA
size: NA
V: TRBV12-3/TRBV12-4
J: TRBJ1-1
DNA: TGTGCCAGCAGTCTCGGACAGACTCTTGAAGCTTTCTTT
CDR3: CASSLGQTLEAFF

D: NA
size: NA
V: TRBV27
J: TRBJ2-7
DNA: TGTGCCAGCAGTTTACGATTTTCGGAGGGAGCTGTTTTATACGAGCAGTACTTC
CDR3: CASSLRFSEGAVLYEQYF

D: NA
size: NA
V: TRBV28
J: TRBJ2-7
DNA: TGTGCCAGCAGTAGGACCACAGGAAACTACGAGCAGTACTTC
CDR3: CASSRTTGNYEQYF

D: NA
size: NA
V: TRBV9
J: TRBJ1-1
DNA: TGTGCCAGCAGCGTAGATAGCGGTTCCACTGAAGCTTTCTTT
CDR3: CASSVDSGSTEAFF

D: NA
size: NA
V: TRBV18
J: TRBJ2-5
DNA: TGTGCCAGCTCACCAGGAGCCGGAGAGACCCAGTACTTC
CDR3: CASSPGAGETQYF

D: NA
size: NA
V: TRBV12-3/TRBV12-4
J: TRBJ1-3
DNA: TGTGCCAGCAGCTACCACTCTGGAAACACCATATATTTT
CDR3: CASSYHSGNTIYF

D: TRBD2
size: NA
V: TRBV27
J: TRBJ2-1
DNA: TGTGCCAGCAGTTTAAGTAGCGGGAGTAGAAATGAGCAGTTCTTC
CDR3: CASSLSSGSRNEQFF

D: NA
size: NA
V: TRBV6-1
J: TRBJ1-4
DNA: TGTGCCAGCAGTGAAAGGAGGTCAACTAATGAAAAACTGTTTTTT
CDR3: CASSERRSTNEKLFF

D: NA
size: NA
V: TRBV2
J: TRBJ1-1
DNA: TGTGCCAGCAGTGTTGGAGTGAACACTGAAGCTTTCTTT
CDR3: CASSVGVNTEAFF

D: TRBD1
size: NA
V: TRBV2
J: TRBJ2-2
DNA: TGTGCCAGCAGTCCTAGGGACAGGGAGGCCGGGGAGCTGTTTTTT
CDR3: CASSPRDREAGELFF

D: NA
size: few
V: TRBV28
J: TRBJ1-2
DNA: TGTGCCAGCAGTTTAATGGGTACGGAGGGCTACACCTTC
CDR3: CASSLMGTEGYTF

D: NA
size: NA
V: TRBV5-1
J: TRBJ1-2
DNA: TGCGCCAGCAGCTTGGCACCAACAGGGAACTATGGCTACACCTTC
CDR3: CASSLAPTGNYGYTF

D: TRBD2
size: few
V: TRBV6-2/TRBV6-3
J: TRBJ2-1
DNA: TGTGCCAGCAGTTACAGGACTAGCGGGACCACCTACAATGAGCAGTTCTTC
CDR3: CASSYRTSGTTYNEQFF

D: NA
size: NA
V: TRBV7-2
J: TRBJ2-3
DNA: TGTGCCAGCAGCTTAGCGTCCCGAGAGGTGGATACGCAGTATTTT
CDR3: CASSLASREVDTQYF

D: NA
size: NA
V: TRBV4-1
J: TRBJ2-7
DNA: TGCGCCAGCAGCCAAGGTCTGCGGGACAGCTACGAGCAGTACTTC
CDR3: CASSQGLRDSYEQYF

D: TRBD1
size: NA
V: TRBV3-1/TRBV3-2
J: TRBJ2-1
DNA: TGTGCCAGCAGCCAAGGGACAGGATCCTACAATGAGCAGTTCTTC
CDR3: CASSQGTGSYNEQFF

D: TRBD1
size: NA
V: TRBV9
J: TRBJ2-7
DNA: TGTGCCAGCAGCTACCATCCGACAGGGATATACGAGCAGTACTTC
CDR3: CASSYHPTGIYEQYF

D: TRBD1
size: NA
V: TRBV10-2
J: TRBJ1-2
DNA: TGCGCCAGCAGTGAGGGGGGGCTCAGGACAGGGCGTGAAAACTATGGCTACACCTTC
CDR3: CASSEGGLRTGRENYGYTF

D: TRBD1
size: NA
V: TRBV3-1/TRBV3-2
J: TRBJ2-7
DNA: TGTGCCAGCAGCCAAGAAGGAGACAGGGATACCGAGCAGTACTTC
CDR3: CASSQEGDRDTEQYF

D: NA
size: NA
V: TRBV5-1
J: TRBJ1-3
DNA: TGCGCCAGCAGCTTTACCGGAGGCGGGGTCCCTCCTGGAAACACCATATATTTT
CDR3: CASSFTGGGVPPGNTIYF

D: NA
size: NA
V: TRBV5-5
J: TRBJ2-7
DNA: TGTGCCAGCAGCCGGGACTCGGGGACTTCCTACGAGCAGTACTTC
CDR3: CASSRDSGTSYEQYF

D: NA
size: once
V: TRBV5-4
J: TRBJ2-7
DNA: TGTGCCAGCAACTTATACCCGGGAGAGCAGTACTTC
CDR3: CASNLYPGEQYF

D: TRBD2
size: NA
V: TRBV7-3
J: TRBJ2-1
DNA: TGTGCCAGCAGCCAGCGGGGGAGCTCCTACAATGAGCAGTTCTTC
CDR3: CASSQRGSSYNEQFF

D: TRBD1
size: NA
V: TRBV7-2
J: TRBJ1-4
DNA: TGTGCCAGCAGCTTAGCGGGACAGGGGACTAATGAAAAACTGTTTTTT
CDR3: CASSLAGQGTNEKLFF

D: NA
size: NA
V: TRBV3-1/TRBV3-2
J: TRBJ1-1
DNA: TGTGCCAGCAGCCTGAGCGGGGGTTACACTGAAGCTTTCTTT
CDR3: CASSLSGGYTEAFF

D: TRBD1
size: NA
V: TRBV7-9
J: TRBJ1-2
DNA: TGTGCCAGCAGCTGGACAGGGGAATATGGCTACACCTTC
CDR3: CASSWTGEYGYTF

D: TRBD1
size: NA
V: TRBV7-9
J: TRBJ1-2
DNA: TGTGCCAGCAGCTCGGGCGACAGGGTTTATGGCTACACCTTC
CDR3: CASSSGDRVYGYTF

D: TRBD2
size: once
V: TRBV6-1
J: TRBJ2-1
DNA: TGTGCCAGCAGTGAAAATAGCGGGAGCTGGAATGAGCAGTTCTTC
CDR3: CASSENSGSWNEQFF

D: TRBD1
size: NA
V: TRBV3-1/TRBV3-2
J: TRBJ2-7
DNA: TGTGCCAGCAGCCAAGTCTCCCAGGGGGAAGTCTTC
CDR3: CASSQVSQGEVF